This T cell receptor (beta chain) was identified in a study of early T cells in non-severe SARS-CoV-2 infection. Across the study: Whole-blood bulk RNA, unsorted, was sequenced, and chains were unpaired.

The CDR3 loop spans 11 amino acids. Germline CDR1 is SQVTM and CDR2 is ANQGSEA. V lost 8 bases and J 6 bases, leaving 13 bases between the germline ends. The protocol attached unique molecular identifiers to individual cDNA molecules. One entry per CDR3 protein, called by TCRdb with MiXCR from the 5' RACE reads. The repertoire holds 53,000 or so distinct CDR3 sequences, 7% to 8% seen once, with 4.5% to 7% in the top ten. This clonotype was detected ten times or more. The sample was whole blood. This chain joins TRBV29-1 and TRBJ1-1; D may be TRBD1 (6 bases). This clonotype was obtained from an adult who was a healthcare worker with PCR-confirmed SARS-CoV-2 infection or an uninfected control (not recorded which). CDR3 loop: CSTYRAPEAFF. The CDR3 DNA follows: TGCAGCACCTACAGGGCCCCTGAAGCTTTCTTT. The complete variable domain, with remaining parts taken from reference TRBV29-1 and TRBJ1-1, reads SAVISQKPSRDICQRGTSLTIQCQVDSQVTMMFWYRQQPGQSLTLIATANQGSEATYESGFVIDKFPISRPNLTFSTLTVSNMSPEDSSIYLCSTYRAPEAFFGQGTRLTVV.